This T cell receptor (beta chain) was captured by sequencing in a study of blood T cells in healthy people across ages (dated by TCRdb to 2013 to 2016). Concerning the study at large: In model experiments, template switching captured roughly one uniquely barcoded TCR beta cDNA molecule for every two T cells. To track age-related changes in TCR beta repertoire diversity, the study relied on deep sequencing normalized with unique cDNA molecular identifiers. Donors were grouped into four age groups: young (average roughly 17 years), middle-aged (less than 40), aged (about 59) and long-lived (82). For two donors (one aged 18 to 30 and one aged 80 or older), the study analyzed two additional independent replicas of 1 million unique cDNA reads from the same blood draw. What the work shows at the level of the full study, not this receptor alone: Observed TCR beta diversity correlated strongly with the percentage of naive T cells measured by flow cytometry. Compared with the aged group, more naive CD4+ T cells, fewer expanded clones and increased TCR diversity were shown by the long-lived group, suggesting age selection. Estimates of total diversity based on one million sequenced T cells were regarded as lower bounds and as underestimates. As age increased, observed TCR beta diversity per million T cells dropped in a roughly linear way, and a significant reduction was already evident by age about 40. Since profiling was done on bulk unsorted PBMCs, naive and antigen-experienced compartments could not be conclusively compared. Donor CMV infection status was unknown, potentially confounding age-related changes in expanded clonotypes.

The method behind the library was 5' RACE. This sample was sequenced with an Illumina HiSeq 2500. A second PCR of roughly 7 to 11 cycles was performed with a sample-barcoded 5' primer and a J-beta primer mix. A template-switch 5' adaptor carrying 12 random nucleotides introduced a unique molecular identifier onto each TCR beta cDNA molecule. Each sample yielded at least 2.5 million CDR3-containing paired-end reads. First-strand cDNA was synthesized from all RNA with the Mint cDNA synthesis kit, primed by a TRBC-specific oligonucleotide. Following uracil-DNA glycosylase treatment, a first 18-cycle PCR with universal primers M1SS and BC2_uni_R was performed on all cDNA. The original pipeline was this. For normalization, 1 million high-quality reads were randomly selected from each sample, with every read carrying a distinct molecular identifier. Reads sharing molecular identifiers were discarded rather than binned into consensus sequences. MiTCR, run with a Q25 quality threshold and the strictest error-elimination algorithm, handled CDR3 identification, clonotype clustering and error correction. Lower-bound total TCR beta diversity was estimated with a nonparametric unseen species model using Euler transformation. TCRdb trimmed the raw reads at Q25, called clones with MiXCR and kept productive beta chains. A single entry per CDR3 protein holds the most common genes and DNA from its merged rows. The V and J calls come from TCRdb's annotation, not from the publication. For this sample the table gives around 800,000 distinct CDR3 sequences, of which roughly 25% were detected only once. The biggest ten clones account for around 2.9% of the sample.

This clonotype was detected a few times. It has no known antigen specificity. Base qualities are missing; no much larger clone stands one base away. The germline V gene specifies MNHNS as CDR1 and SASEGT as CDR2. The CDR3 spans 16 residues, from the cysteine through the phenylalanine. CDR3 DNA only is kept here, 48 bases in frame from base 1. Unmatched junction bases come to 6, with V trimmed by 5 bases and J by 2 bases. Systemically healthy Caucasian individuals from Russia, 35 to 50 in total and aged about 6 to 90 years, were included as donors. Each donor gave approximately 9.3 milliliters of peripheral blood, collected into EDTA-treated Vacutainer tubes. PBMCs were isolated by Ficoll-Paque density-gradient centrifugation, with at least 7 million obtained per sample. Trizol reagent was used to extract total RNA from the PBMCs, yielding at least 5.5 micrograms per sample. Naive CD45RAhigh/CD27high T cell percentages were measured by flow cytometry on a PBMC aliquot from every donor.

The sample was also linked to a second study, of T cells of mothers and their children. From that second study: Nine systemically healthy Caucasian individuals served as donors, namely three mothers together with their six children. cDNA synthesis used all of the extracted RNA, with 1.5 ug of RNA in each 15 ul reaction. Sample barcodes and 2-4 random nucleotides were added via the M1S primer in the second PCR. Each mother yielded over 10 million TCR beta CDR3 reads and each child 2.5 million to 3 million reads. TCR recombination output is similarly shaped by thymic selection in related and unrelated pairs, with a minor effect exerted by inherited differences. Related mother-child pairs always showed normalized repertoire overlap that was slightly higher than in unrelated mother-child pairs, though the difference was never significant. No persistent microchimeric T cell clones were detected, at a sensitivity of roughly 100 clones per million clonotypes. In the study, deep NGS was used to compare the TCR beta repertoires of mothers and children, and features distinguishing related mother-child pairs from unrelated individuals were sought. Mothers averaged about 37 +/- 4 years of age and children averaged approximately 11 +/- 4 years. After adapters were ligated using NEBNext reagents, the libraries underwent 100+100 nt paired-end sequencing on an Illumina HiSeq 2000. Mother and child libraries were prepared a month apart and sequenced in separate runs to prevent cross-contamination. Each donor had between 500,000 and 2,000,000 distinct TCR beta clonotypes identified. Naive TCR beta clonotypes were estimated from low-frequency clonotypes matched to each donor's FACS-determined naive share, without sorting.

Source material: blood. Recombination joined TRBV6-1 with TRBJ2-1, with 10 bases aligning to TRBD1. This receptor was identified in a boy aged 5-17 years in good health. The CDR3 protein sequence reads: CASSPSDRGPYNEQFF. The DNA sequence is as follows: TGTGCCAGCAGTCCAAGTGACAGGGGGCCCTACAATGAGCAGTTCTTC.